This note documents a single T cell receptor (beta chain) sequence. Its matching antigen is unknown. This CDR3 is 15 amino acids long. Germline lookup yields CDR1 SNHLY and CDR2 FYNNEI. Trimming cost V 4 bases and J 1 base, with 11 bases left between them. The data were obtained in a study of graft-versus-host responses after intestinal transplantation. Study background: Recipients had multivisceral, liver-intestinal, or isolated intestinal transplants.

The protocol was immunoSEQ multiplex PCR, while the TCRdb copy is restricted to in-frame clones and leaves out a portion. The sample holds tens of thousands of clones; under 90% are singletons and the top ten take around 0.11%. The genes are TRBV2 and TRBJ2-1; TRBD1 is a possible D gene (6 bases). The source material was unstimulated CD4+ T cells sorted from spleen or lymph node cells, sampled before intestinal transplant. This clonotype originated in a human donor who received an intestinal transplant. The CDR3 loop reads CASSAGTPSYNEQFF. The DNA of the CDR3 is TGTGCCAGCAGTGCCGGGACACCATCCTACAATGAGCAGTTCTTC.